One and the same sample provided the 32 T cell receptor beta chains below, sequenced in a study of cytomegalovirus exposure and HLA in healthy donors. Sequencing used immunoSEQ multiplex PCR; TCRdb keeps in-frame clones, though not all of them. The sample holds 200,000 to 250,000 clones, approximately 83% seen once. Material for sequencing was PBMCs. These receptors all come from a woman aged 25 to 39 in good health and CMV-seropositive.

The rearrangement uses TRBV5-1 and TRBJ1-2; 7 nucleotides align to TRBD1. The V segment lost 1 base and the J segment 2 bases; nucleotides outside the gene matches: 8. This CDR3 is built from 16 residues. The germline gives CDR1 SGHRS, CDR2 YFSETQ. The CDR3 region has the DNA TGCGCCAGCAGCTTGTCCGGACGGGGACAGAACTATGGCTACACCTTC. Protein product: CASSLSGRGQNYGYTF.

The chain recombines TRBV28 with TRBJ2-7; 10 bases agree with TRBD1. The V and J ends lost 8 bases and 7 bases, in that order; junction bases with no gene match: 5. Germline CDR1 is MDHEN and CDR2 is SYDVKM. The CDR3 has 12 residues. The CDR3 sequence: CASGTGAWEQYF. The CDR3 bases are TGTGCCAGCGGGACAGGGGCGTGGGAGCAGTACTTC.

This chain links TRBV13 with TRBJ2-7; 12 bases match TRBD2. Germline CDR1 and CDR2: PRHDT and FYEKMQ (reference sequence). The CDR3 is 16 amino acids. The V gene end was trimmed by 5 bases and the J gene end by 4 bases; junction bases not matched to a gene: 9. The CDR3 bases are TGTGCCAGCAGCCGAATTCTAGCGGGAGGGCAATACGAGCAGTACTTC. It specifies CASSRILAGGQYEQYF.

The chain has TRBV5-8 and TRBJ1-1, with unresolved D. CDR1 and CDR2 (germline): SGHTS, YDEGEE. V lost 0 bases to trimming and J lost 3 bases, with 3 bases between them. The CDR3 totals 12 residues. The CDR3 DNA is TGTGCCAGCAGCTTGGGATACACTGAAGCTTTCTTT. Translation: CASSLGYTEAFF.

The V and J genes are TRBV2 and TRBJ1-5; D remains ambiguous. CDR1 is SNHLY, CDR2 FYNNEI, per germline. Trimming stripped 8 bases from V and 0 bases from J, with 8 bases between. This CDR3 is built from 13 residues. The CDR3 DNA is TGTGCCAGCCAGACTAATAGCAATCAGCCCCAGCATTTT. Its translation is CASQTNSNQPQHF.

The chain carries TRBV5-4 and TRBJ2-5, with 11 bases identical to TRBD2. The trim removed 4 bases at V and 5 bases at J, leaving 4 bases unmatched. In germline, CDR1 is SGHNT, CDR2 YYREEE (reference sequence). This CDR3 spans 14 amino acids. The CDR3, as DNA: TGTGCCAGCAGCCTTAGCGGGAGGGCGGAGACCCAGTACTTC. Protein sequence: CASSLSGRAETQYF.

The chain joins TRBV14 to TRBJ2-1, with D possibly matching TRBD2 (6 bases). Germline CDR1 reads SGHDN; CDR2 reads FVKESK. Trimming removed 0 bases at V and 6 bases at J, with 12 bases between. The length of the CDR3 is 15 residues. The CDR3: CASSQDFLASNEQFF. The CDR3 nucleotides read TGTGCCAGCAGCCAAGATTTCCTAGCGAGCAATGAGCAGTTCTTC.

The CDR3 nucleotides are TGTGCCAGCAGCTTTAGGTTAACTAATGAAAAACTGTTTTTT. This encodes CASSFRLTNEKLFF. The J gene is TRBJ1-4, the V gene TRBV28, with unresolved D. The CDR3 is 14 residues long. The V end lost 6 bases, the J end lost 1 base, and 9 bases lay between the germline ends. Germline-derived CDR1 and CDR2 are MDHEN and SYDVKM. Filled out from reference TRBV28 and TRBJ1-4, the complete variable domain reads DVKVTQSSRYLVKRTGEKVFLECVQDMDHENMFWYRQDPGLGLRLIYFSYDVKMKEKGDIPEGYSVSREKKERFSLILESASTNQTSMYLCASSFRLTNEKLFFGSGTQLSVL.

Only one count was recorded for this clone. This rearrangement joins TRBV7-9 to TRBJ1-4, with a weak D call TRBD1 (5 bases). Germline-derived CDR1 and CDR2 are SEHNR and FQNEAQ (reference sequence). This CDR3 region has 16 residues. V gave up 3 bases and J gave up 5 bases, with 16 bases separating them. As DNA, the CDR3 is TGTGCCAGCAGCTTTGGCCCTGGGGGGAACAATGAAAAACTGTTTTTT. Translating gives CASSFGPGGNNEKLFF.

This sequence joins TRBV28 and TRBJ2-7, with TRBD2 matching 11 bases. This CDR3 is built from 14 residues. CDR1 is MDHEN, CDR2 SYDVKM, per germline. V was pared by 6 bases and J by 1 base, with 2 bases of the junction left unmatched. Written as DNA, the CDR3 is TGTGCCAGCAGGACTAGCGGGGCGTCCTACGAGCAGTACTTC. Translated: CASRTSGASYEQYF.

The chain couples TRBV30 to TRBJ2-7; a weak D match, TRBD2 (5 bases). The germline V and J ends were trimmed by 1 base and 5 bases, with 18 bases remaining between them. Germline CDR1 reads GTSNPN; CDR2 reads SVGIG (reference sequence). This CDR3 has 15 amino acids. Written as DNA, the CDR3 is TGTGCCTGGAGTGGACCAACTAGTGTAAAGAACGAGCAGTACTTC. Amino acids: CAWSGPTSVKNEQYF.

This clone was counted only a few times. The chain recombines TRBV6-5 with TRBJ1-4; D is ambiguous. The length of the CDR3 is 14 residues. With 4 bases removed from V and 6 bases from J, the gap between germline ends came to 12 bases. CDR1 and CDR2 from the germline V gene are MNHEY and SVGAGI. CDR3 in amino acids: CASSSPGRDEKLFF. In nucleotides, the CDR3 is TGTGCCAGCAGTTCTCCGGGGAGGGATGAAAAACTGTTTTTT.

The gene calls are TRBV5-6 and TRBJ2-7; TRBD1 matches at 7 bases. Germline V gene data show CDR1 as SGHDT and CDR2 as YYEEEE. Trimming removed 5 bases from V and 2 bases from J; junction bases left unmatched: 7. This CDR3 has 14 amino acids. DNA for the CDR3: TGTGCCAGCAGGCTTATAAGGGGGCCCTACGAGCAGTACTTC. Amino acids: CASRLIRGPYEQYF.

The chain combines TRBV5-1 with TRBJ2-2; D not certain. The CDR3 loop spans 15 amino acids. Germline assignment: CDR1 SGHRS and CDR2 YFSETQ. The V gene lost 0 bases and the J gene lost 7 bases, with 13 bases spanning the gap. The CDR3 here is CASSLDIGMFGELFF. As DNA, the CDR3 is TGCGCCAGCAGCTTGGACATTGGGATGTTCGGGGAGCTGTTTTTT.

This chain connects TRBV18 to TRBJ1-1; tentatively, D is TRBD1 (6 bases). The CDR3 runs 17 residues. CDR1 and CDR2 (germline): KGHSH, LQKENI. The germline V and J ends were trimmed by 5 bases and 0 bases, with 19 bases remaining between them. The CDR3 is CASSYVTGSTMNTEAFF. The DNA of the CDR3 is TGTGCCAGCTCATATGTGACAGGTTCGACAATGAACACTGAAGCTTTCTTT.

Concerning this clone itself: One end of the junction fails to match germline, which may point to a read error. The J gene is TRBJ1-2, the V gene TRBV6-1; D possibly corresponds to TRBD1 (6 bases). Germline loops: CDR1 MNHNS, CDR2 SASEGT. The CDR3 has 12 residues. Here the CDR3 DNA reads TGTGCCAGCAGTGAACAGGGGAATGGCCACACCTTC. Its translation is CASSEQGNGHTF.

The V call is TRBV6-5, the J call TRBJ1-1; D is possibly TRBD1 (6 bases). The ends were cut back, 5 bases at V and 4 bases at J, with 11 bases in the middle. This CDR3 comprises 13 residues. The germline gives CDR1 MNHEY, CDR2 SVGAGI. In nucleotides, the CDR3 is TGTGCCAGCAGTGAAAACAGGGCCACTGAAGCTTTCTTT. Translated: CASSENRATEAFF.

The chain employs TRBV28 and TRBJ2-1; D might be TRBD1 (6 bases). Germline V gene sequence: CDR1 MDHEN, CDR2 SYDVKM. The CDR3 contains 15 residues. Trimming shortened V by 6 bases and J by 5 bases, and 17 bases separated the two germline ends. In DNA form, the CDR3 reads TGTGCCAGCAGCACAGGGAGTTTCTGGAACAATGAGCAGTTCTTC. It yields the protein CASSTGSFWNNEQFF.

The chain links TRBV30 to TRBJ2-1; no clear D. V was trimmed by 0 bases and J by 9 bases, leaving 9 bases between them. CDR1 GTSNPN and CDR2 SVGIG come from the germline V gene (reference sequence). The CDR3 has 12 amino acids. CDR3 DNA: TGTGCCTGGAGTGTTAGTAACTCTGAGCAGTTCTTC. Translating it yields CAWSVSNSEQFF.

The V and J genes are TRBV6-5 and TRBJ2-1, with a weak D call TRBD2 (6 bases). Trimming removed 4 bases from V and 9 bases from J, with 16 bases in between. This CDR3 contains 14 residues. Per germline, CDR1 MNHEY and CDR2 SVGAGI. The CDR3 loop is CASSWTTSLGEQFF. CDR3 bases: TGTGCCAGCAGTTGGACGACTAGTCTGGGTGAGCAGTTCTTC.

The DNA for the CDR3 is TGTGCCAGCTGCTCCGGGGCAGGGGAGAGGGAGACCCAGTACTTC. Its protein is CASCSGAGERETQYF. The J gene is TRBJ2-5, the V gene TRBV6-5; TRBD1 is a possible D gene (6 bases). Germline V gene lookup returns CDR1 MNHEY and CDR2 SVGAGI. Trimming removed 8 bases from V and 5 bases from J, with 21 bases in between. The CDR3 is made up of 15 amino acids.

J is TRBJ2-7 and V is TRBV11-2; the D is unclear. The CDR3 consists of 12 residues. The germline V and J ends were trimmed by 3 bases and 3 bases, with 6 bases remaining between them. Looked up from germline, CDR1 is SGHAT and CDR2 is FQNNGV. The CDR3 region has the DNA TGTGCCAGCAGCTTCCTGGGCTACGAGCAGTACTTC. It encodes CASSFLGYEQYF.

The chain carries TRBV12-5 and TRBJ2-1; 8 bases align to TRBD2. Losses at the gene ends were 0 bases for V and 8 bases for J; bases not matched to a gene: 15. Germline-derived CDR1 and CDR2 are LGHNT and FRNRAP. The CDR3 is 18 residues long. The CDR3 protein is CASGLVIDGRAISHEQFF. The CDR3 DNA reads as TGTGCTAGTGGTTTGGTAATTGACGGGAGGGCCATCTCTCATGAGCAGTTCTTC.

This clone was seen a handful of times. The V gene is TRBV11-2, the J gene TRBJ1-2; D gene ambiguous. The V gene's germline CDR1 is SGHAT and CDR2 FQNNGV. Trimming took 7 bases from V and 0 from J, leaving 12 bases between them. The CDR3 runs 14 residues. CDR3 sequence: CASTAGSANYGYTF. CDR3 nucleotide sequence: TGTGCCAGCACCGCCGGGAGCGCTAACTATGGCTACACCTTC.

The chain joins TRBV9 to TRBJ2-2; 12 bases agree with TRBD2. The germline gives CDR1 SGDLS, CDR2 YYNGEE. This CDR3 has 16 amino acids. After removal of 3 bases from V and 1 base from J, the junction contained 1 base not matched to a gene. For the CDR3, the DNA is TGTGCCAGCAGCGGGGGACTAGCGGGGAACACCGGGGAGCTGTTTTTT. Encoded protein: CASSGGLAGNTGELFF.

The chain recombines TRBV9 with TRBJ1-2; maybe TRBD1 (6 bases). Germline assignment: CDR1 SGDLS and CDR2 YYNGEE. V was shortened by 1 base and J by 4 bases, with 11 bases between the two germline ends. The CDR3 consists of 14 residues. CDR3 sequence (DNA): TGTGCCAGCAGCGTAAACAGGGAGGGCTATGGCTACACCTTC. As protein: CASSVNREGYGYTF.

The CDR3 DNA is TGCAGCGTTGCCGGCAGGGGGGCCGGGGAGCTGTTTTTT. Translating gives CSVAGRGAGELFF. The genes are TRBV29-1 and TRBJ2-2; D may be TRBD1 (7 bases). Trimming took 4 bases from V and 6 from J, leaving 12 bases between them. Germline V gives CDR1 SQVTM, CDR2 ANQGSEA. This CDR3 has 13 residues.

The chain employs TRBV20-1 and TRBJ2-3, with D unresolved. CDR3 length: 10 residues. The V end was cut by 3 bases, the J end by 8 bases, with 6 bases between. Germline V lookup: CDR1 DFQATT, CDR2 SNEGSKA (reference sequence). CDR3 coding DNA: TGCAGTGCTAGTGACGGTACGCAGTATTTT. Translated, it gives CSASDGTQYF.

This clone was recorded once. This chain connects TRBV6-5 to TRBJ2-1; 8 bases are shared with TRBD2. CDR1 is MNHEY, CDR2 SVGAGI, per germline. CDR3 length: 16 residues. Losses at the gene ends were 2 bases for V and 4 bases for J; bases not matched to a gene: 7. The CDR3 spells CASSYRLAGTYNEQFF. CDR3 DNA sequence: TGTGCCAGCAGTTACAGGCTAGCGGGTACTTACAATGAGCAGTTCTTC.

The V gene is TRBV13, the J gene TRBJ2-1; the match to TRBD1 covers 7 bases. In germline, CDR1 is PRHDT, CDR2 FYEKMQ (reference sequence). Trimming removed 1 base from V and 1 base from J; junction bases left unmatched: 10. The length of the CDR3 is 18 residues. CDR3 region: CASSLAFLTGLSYNEQFF. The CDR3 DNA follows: TGTGCCAGCAGCTTAGCCTTCCTGACAGGGCTATCCTACAATGAGCAGTTCTTC.

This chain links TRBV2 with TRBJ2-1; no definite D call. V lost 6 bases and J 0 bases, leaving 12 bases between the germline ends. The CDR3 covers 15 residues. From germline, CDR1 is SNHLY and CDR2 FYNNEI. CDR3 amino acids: CASRRLASSYNEQFF. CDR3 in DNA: TGTGCCAGCAGGCGACTCGCGAGCTCCTACAATGAGCAGTTCTTC.

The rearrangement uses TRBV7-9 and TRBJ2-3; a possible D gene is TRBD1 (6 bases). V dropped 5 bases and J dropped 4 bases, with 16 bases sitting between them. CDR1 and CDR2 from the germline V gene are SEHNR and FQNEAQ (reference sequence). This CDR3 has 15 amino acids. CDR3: CASSPPLQGSDTQYF. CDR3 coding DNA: TGTGCCAGCAGCCCCCCCCTCCAGGGGTCAGATACGCAGTATTTT.